This T cell receptor beta chain was recovered during a study of cytomegalovirus exposure and HLA in healthy donors. Study context: An early data release held some 89 million unique TCRs from HLA-typed donors.

The PCR used 60 Vbeta and 13 Jbeta primers. TCRdb keeps only in-frame clones here, not all; method: immunoSEQ multiplex PCR. Of approximately 210,000 clones detected, around 81% appear once; the ten largest clones hold more than 1.5%. Details on this clone: Its target is unknown.

Findings of the study overall: Another analysis was done later, and it associated around 15,000 TCR beta sequences with HLA alleles at 0.05 false discovery rate. For TCR beta chains, V- and J-gene trimming was later linked to a missense DCLRE1C variant. Previous analysis showed most TCR beta V segments were productive about 90% or about 30% of the time.

What was sequenced was PBMCs. This clonotype was obtained from a man aged 18-30 years in good health and CMV-seronegative.

The CDR3 nucleotides are TGTGCCAGCAGTTTTAGGACTAGCGGGGGGATGAATGAGCAGTTCTTC. Its protein product is CASSFRTSGGMNEQFF. The rearrangement joins TRBV27 to TRBJ2-1, with 14 bases matching TRBD2. This CDR3 is 16 amino acids long. The junction had 5 bases not matched to a gene; V was cut back by 3 bases and J by 7 bases. The V gene's germline CDR1 is MNHEY and CDR2 SMNVEV (reference sequence).